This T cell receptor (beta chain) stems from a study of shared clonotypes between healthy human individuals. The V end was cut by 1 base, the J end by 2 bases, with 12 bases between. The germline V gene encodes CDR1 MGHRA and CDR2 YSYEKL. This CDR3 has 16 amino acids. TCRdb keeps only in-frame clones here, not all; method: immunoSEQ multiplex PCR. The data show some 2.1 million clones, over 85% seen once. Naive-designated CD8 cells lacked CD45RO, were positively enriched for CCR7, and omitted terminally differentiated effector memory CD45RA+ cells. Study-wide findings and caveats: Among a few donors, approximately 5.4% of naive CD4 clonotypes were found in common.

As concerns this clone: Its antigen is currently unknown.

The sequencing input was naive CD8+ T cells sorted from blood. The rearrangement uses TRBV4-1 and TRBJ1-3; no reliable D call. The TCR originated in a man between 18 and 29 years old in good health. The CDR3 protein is CASSQVQGPAGNTIYF. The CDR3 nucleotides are TGCGCCAGCAGCCAAGTCCAAGGGCCAGCTGGAAACACCATATATTTT.